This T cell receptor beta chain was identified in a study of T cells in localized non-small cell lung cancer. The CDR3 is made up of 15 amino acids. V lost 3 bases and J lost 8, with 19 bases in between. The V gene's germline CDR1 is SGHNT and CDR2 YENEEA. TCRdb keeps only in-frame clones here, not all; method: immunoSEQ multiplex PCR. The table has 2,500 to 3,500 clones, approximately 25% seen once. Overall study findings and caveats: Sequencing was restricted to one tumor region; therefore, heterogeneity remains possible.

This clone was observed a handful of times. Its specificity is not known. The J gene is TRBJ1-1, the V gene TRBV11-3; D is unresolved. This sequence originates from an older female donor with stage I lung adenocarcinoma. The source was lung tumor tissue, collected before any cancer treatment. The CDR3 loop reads CASSLVDSEFSEAFF. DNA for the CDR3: TGTGCCAGCAGCTTGGTCGACTCTGAGTTTTCCGAAGCTTTCTTT.